These T cell receptor beta chains were read from a single sample in a study of blood T cell repertoires in COVID-19. Some clones are missing from TCRdb's copy, which holds only in-frame ones; the method was immunoSEQ multiplex PCR. The sample holds about 70,000 clones, 80% seen once. Sequencing was performed on peripheral blood. These receptor sequences come from a man between 65 and 85 years old who had recovered from COVID-19. Each CDR3 is given with its conserved first and last residue.

J | V | CDR3
TRBJ2-5 | TRBV19 | CASSIQGRQETQYF
TRBJ2-7 | TRBV5-1 | CASSLEGVGEQYF
TRBJ1-2 | TRBV24-1 | CATSDLTVPYGYTF
TRBJ2-1 | TRBV4-1 | CASSPGLAGALRQFF
TRBJ2-3 | TRBV18 | CASSPATGALGDTQYF
TRBJ2-7 | TRBV6-5 | CASKAQDRASYEQYF
TRBJ1-6 | TRBV7-2 | CASSLGPFGSGDTPLHF
TRBJ1-4 | TRBV5-1 | CASRNSGGNEKLFF
TRBJ1-5 | TRBV6-2/TRBV6-3 | CASSYKRQVPHPNQPQHF
TRBJ2-3 | TRBV5-4 | CASSSGGARSTDTQYF
TRBJ2-2 | TRBV5-1 | CASSLEPIGNTGELFF
TRBJ2-2 | TRBV7-8 | CASSSRRGGELFF
TRBJ2-2 | TRBV6-2/TRBV6-3 | CASSRRPLNTGELFF
TRBJ2-7 | TRBV2 | CASSETTTGSEQYF
TRBJ2-2 | TRBV11-3 | CASSSRRTGGTGELFF
TRBJ2-2 | TRBV12-1 | CARIAGGLGTGELFF
TRBJ1-3 | TRBV28 | CASTWQGSSGNTIYF
TRBJ1-1 | TRBV30 | CAWSVFGTDEAFF
TRBJ1-3 | TRBV4-1 | CASSRGGLVLSGNTIYF
TRBJ2-2 | TRBV5-4 | CASSFGTSGITGELFF
TRBJ1-3 | TRBV7-2 | CASSLRGASGNTIYF
TRBJ1-2 | TRBV5-8 | CASSWEGGYGYTF
TRBJ2-1 | TRBV5-1 | CASSFRSGLNNEQFF
TRBJ1-5 | TRBV5-1 | CASSVRDNQPQHF
TRBJ1-4 | TRBV24-1 | CATSEGSNEKLFF
TRBJ1-3 | TRBV10-3 | CAIRTVLTAGDTIYF
TRBJ1-5 | TRBV9 | CASSVGSEGQPQHF
TRBJ1-2 | TRBV19 | CASSIGQGNYGYTF
TRBJ1-2 | TRBV5-4 | CASSLDGQGFYGYTF
TRBJ2-7 | TRBV9 | CASSASRDYTYEQYF
TRBJ2-2 | TRBV24-1 | CATSDLRRAAGELFF
TRBJ1-1 | TRBV6-5 | CAVGTFVGTEAFF
TRBJ2-1 | TRBV5-1 | CASSLGGQRQGRAYNEQFF
TRBJ1-2 | TRBV27 | CASSFGVNYGYTF
TRBJ2-7 | TRBV6-2/TRBV6-3 | CASSSRGLRYEQLYEQYF
TRBJ2-3 | TRBV19 | CASSIGLAGVTDTQYF
TRBJ2-3 | TRBV7-2 | CASSLVRRGGKGAHTQYF
TRBJ2-2 | TRBV10-3 | CATSPGLAGGPRTGELFF
TRBJ2-7 | TRBV6-5 | CASSYREILYEQYF
TRBJ2-1 | TRBV27 | CASSFLAGGHNEQFF